The 11 T cell receptor beta chains given below trace back to one sample, sequenced in a study of technical replicates of blood from several donors. Profiled with immunoSEQ multiplex PCR; TCRdb holds only in-frame clones, not every one. The sample has tens of thousands of clones, over 95% seen once. Sequenced sample: T cells isolated from PBMCs. The receptors stem from a human donor in good health.

The chain is built from TRBV7-2 and TRBJ2-5, with 13 bases identical to TRBD2. CDR3 size: 16 residues. Per the germline V gene, CDR1 is SGHTA and CDR2 is FQGNSA. V lost 4 bases and J lost 9; bases outside the gene matches: 11. The CDR3 spells CASSSGLAGAYEAQYF. DNA of the CDR3: TGTGCCAGCAGCTCTGGACTAGCGGGAGCCTACGAGGCCCAGTACTTC.

V is TRBV19 and J is TRBJ2-5; TRBD2 aligns across 8 bases. Germline loops: CDR1 LNHDA, CDR2 SQIVND (reference sequence). This CDR3 has 14 residues. V was pared by 3 bases and J by 6 bases, with 6 bases of the junction left unmatched. The CDR3 here is CASSIVSGSKTQYF. CDR3 bases: TGTGCCAGTAGTATTGTAAGCGGGAGTAAGACCCAGTACTTC.

V gene TRBV5-1 combines with J gene TRBJ2-7; 11 bases match TRBD2. CDR3 length: 16 amino acids. Per germline, CDR1 SGHRS and CDR2 YFSETQ. Trimming at V came to 5 bases and at J to 2 bases, leaving 9 bases not matched to a gene. The CDR3 sequence is CASRPLSGREAYEQYF. CDR3 nucleotides: TGCGCCAGCAGACCCCTTAGCGGGAGGGAAGCCTACGAGCAGTACTTC.

CDR3 nucleotide sequence: TGTGCCAGCAGCTTCGGGAGTCGCGACTACGAGCAGTACTTC. Protein: CASSFGSRDYEQYF. The V call is TRBV11-2, the J call TRBJ2-7; D possibly corresponds to TRBD2 (6 bases). This CDR3 has 14 residues. V was clipped by 3 bases and J by 3 bases, with 12 bases between them. Per germline, CDR1 SGHAT and CDR2 FQNNGV.

This clone came up once. This chain connects TRBV11-3 to TRBJ1-2, with 9 bases fitting TRBD1. Germline CDR1 SGHNT, CDR2 YENEEA. V was clipped by 2 bases and J by 3 bases; unmatched bases: 13. The CDR3 is 18 amino acids. The chain's CDR3 is CASSLPQGLQGAYYGYTF. The CDR3 DNA reads as TGTGCCAGCAGCTTACCTCAGGGGTTACAGGGGGCTTACTATGGCTACACCTTC.

This clone was recorded only once. Germline and junction disagree at one end, which may indicate a read error. The V and J genes are TRBV13 and TRBJ2-7, with TRBD2 matching 7 bases. The germline CDR1 and CDR2 sequences are PRHDT and FYEKMQ (reference sequence). The CDR3 covers 13 residues. DNA for the CDR3: TGTGCCAGCAGCCTAGGGGACTACCTCGAGCAGTACTTC. Its protein product is CASSLGDYLEQYF.

This clone was recorded only once. The chain carries TRBV9 and TRBJ2-1; D remains ambiguous. V was clipped by 4 bases and J by 6 bases, with 14 bases between them. The germline gives CDR1 SGDLS, CDR2 YYNGEE. This CDR3 has 14 residues. CDR3 region: CASSTQTLSNEQFF. In DNA, the CDR3 is TGTGCCAGCAGCACACAAACCCTCAGCAATGAGCAGTTCTTC.

V gene TRBV5-6 combines with J gene TRBJ2-3; 8 bases are a match to TRBD2. The V gene's germline CDR1 is SGHDT and CDR2 YYEEEE. The V segment lost 3 bases and the J segment 2 bases; nucleotides outside the gene matches: 2. The CDR3 loop spans 14 amino acids. The CDR3 DNA reads TGTGCCAGCAGCTCCGGGGGGGTCACAGATACGCAGTATTTT. It specifies CASSSGGVTDTQYF. Complete variable domain (other parts from reference TRBV5-6 and TRBJ2-3): DAGVTQSPTHLIKTRGQQVTLRCSPKSGHDTVSWYQQALGQGPQFIFQYYEEEERQRGNFPDRFSGHQFPNYSSELNVNALLLGDSALYLCASSSGGVTDTQYFGPGTRLTVL.

The rearrangement uses TRBV6-6 and TRBJ2-3; the match to TRBD1 covers 9 bases. This CDR3 has 14 residues. Germline V gene sequence: CDR1 MNHNY, CDR2 SVGAGI (reference sequence). With V trimmed by 5 bases and J by 4 bases, 4 bases remained unmatched. The CDR3 coding sequence is TGTGCCAGCAGTGGGGGACAGGGCCCAGATACGCAGTATTTT. Translating it yields CASSGGQGPDTQYF.

The chain has TRBV28 and TRBJ2-7, with 9 bases identical to TRBD2. Germline loops: CDR1 MDHEN, CDR2 SYDVKM. V was pared by 8 bases and J by 2 bases, with 4 bases of the junction left unmatched. The length of the CDR3 is 13 residues. DNA for the CDR3: TGTGCCAGCCTTAGCGGGAGTCCCTACGAGCAGTACTTC. It encodes CASLSGSPYEQYF. The full variable domain, completed using reference TRBV28 and TRBJ2-7, is DVKVTQSSRYLVKRTGEKVFLECVQDMDHENMFWYRQDPGLGLRLIYFSYDVKMKEKGDIPEGYSVSREKKERFSLILESASTNQTSMYLCASLSGSPYEQYFGPGTRLTVT.

The rearrangement uses TRBV18 and TRBJ1-1, with a weak D call TRBD1 (6 bases). V lost 4 bases, J lost 1 base, and 16 bases lay in between. CDR3 length: 16 amino acids. Germline CDR1 and CDR2: KGHSH and LQKENI. CDR3 bases: TGTGCCAGCTCACGCCCTGTGGGACAAAGGAACACTGAAGCTTTCTTT. Protein: CASSRPVGQRNTEAFF.